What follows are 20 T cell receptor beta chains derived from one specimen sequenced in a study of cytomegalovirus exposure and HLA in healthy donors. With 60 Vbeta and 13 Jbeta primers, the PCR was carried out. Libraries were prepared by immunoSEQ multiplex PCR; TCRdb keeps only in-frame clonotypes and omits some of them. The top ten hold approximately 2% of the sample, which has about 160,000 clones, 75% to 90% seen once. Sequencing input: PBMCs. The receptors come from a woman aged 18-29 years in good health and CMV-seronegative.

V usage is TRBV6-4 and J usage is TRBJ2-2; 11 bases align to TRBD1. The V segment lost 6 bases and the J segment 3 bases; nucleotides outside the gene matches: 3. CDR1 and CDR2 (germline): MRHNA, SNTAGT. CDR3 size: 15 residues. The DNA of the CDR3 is TGTGCCAGCAGCGCGGGACAGGGGGACACCGGGGAGCTGTTTTTT. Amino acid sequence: CASSAGQGDTGELFF.

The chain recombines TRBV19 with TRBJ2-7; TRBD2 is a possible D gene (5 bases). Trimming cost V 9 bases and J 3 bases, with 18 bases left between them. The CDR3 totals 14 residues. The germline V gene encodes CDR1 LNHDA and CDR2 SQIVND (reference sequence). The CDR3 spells CASNPGREYYEQYF. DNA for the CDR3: TGTGCCAGCAACCCAGGACGGGAATACTACGAGCAGTACTTC.

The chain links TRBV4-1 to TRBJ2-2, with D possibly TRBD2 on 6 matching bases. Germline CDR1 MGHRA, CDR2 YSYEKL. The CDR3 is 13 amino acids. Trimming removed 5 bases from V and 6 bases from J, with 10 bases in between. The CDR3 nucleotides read TGCGCCAGCAGCAGACCGGGAGCCGGGGAGCTGTTTTTT. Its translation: CASSRPGAGELFF.

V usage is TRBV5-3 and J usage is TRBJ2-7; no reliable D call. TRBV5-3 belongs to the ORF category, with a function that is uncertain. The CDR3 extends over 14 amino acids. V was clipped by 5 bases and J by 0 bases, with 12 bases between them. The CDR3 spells CARSSLGSSYEQYF. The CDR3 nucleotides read TGTGCCAGAAGTTCCCTAGGAAGCTCCTACGAGCAGTACTTC.

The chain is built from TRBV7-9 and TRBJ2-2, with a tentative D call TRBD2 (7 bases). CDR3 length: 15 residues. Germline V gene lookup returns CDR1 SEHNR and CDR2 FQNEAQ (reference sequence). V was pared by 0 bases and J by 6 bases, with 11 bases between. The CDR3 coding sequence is TGTGCCAGCAGCTTAGCGGGGGGGCCAGCCGGGGAGCTGTTTTTT. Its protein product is CASSLAGGPAGELFF.

In DNA form, the CDR3 reads TGTGCCTTCTCCCGGGACACATCCTACGAGCAGTACTTC. Its protein product is CAFSRDTSYEQYF. The chain has TRBV30 and TRBJ2-5; D possibly corresponds to TRBD1 (6 bases). The J call is uncertain, as TRBJ2-7 better fits the DNA end. Per germline, CDR1 GTSNPN and CDR2 SVGIG (reference sequence). The CDR3 spans 13 residues.

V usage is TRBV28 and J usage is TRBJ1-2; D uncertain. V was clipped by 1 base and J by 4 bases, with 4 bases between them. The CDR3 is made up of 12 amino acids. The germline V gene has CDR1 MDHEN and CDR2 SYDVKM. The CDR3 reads CASSLFLYGYTF. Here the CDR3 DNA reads TGTGCCAGCAGTTTATTTCTCTATGGCTACACCTTC.

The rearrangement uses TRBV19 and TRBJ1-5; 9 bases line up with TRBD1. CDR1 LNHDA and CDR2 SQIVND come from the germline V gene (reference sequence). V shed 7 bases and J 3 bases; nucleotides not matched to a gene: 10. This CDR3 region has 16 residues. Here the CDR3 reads CASNNLGTGYNQPQHF. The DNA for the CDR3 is TGTGCCAGTAACAACCTCGGGACAGGGTACAATCAGCCCCAGCATTTT.

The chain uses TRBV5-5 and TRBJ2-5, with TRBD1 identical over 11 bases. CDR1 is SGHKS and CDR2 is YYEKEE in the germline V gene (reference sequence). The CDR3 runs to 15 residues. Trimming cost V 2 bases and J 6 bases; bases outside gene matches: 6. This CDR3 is CASSLGQGAPKTQYF. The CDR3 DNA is TGTGCCAGCAGCTTAGGACAGGGGGCGCCGAAGACCCAGTACTTC.

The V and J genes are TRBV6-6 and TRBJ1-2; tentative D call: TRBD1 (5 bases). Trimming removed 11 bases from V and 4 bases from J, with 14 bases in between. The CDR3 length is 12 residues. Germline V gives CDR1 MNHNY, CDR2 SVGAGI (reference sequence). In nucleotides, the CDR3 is TGTGCCCTGGGGGGGGTCTTCTATGGCTACACCTTC. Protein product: CALGGVFYGYTF.

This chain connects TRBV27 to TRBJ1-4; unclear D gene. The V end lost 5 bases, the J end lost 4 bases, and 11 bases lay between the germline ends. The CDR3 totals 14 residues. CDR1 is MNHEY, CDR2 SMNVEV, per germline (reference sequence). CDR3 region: CASSRGLGNEKLFF. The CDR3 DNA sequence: TGTGCCAGCAGTAGAGGGTTGGGTAATGAAAAACTGTTTTTT.

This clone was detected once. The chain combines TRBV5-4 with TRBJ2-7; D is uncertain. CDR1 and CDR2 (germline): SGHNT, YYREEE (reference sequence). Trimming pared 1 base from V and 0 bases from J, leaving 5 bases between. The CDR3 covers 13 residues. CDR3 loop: CASSLYSSYEQYF. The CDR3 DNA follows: TGTGCCAGCAGCTTGTACAGCTCCTACGAGCAGTACTTC.

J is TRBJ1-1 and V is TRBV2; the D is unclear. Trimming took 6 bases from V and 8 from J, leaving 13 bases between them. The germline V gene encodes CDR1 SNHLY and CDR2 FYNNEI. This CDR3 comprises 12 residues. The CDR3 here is CASRDYYPEAFF. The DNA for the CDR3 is TGTGCCAGCAGGGACTATTACCCGGAAGCTTTCTTT.

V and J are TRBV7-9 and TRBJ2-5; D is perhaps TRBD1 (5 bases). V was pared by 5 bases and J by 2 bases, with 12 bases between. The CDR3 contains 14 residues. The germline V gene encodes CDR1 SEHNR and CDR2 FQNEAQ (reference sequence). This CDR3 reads CASSPGSGQETQYF. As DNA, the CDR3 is TGTGCCAGCAGCCCAGGGTCAGGGCAAGAGACCCAGTACTTC. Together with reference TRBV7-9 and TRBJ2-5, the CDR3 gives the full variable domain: DTGVSQNPRHKITKRGQNVTFRCDPISEHNRLYWYRQTLGQGPEFLTYFQNEAQLEKSRLLSDRFSAERPKGSFSTLEIQRTEQGDSAMYLCASSPGSGQETQYFGPGTRLLVL.

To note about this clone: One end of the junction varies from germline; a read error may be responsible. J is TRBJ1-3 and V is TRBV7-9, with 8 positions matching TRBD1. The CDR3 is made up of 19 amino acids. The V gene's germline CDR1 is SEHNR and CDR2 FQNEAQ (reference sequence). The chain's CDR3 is CSSSLALFTGGPSGNTIYF. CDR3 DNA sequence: TGTTCCAGCAGCTTAGCGCTGTTCACAGGGGGTCCATCTGGAAACACCATATATTTT.

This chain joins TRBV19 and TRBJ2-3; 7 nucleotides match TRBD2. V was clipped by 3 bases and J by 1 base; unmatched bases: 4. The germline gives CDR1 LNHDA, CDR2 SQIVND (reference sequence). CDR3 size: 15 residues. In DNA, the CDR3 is TGTGCCAGTAGTATGGGCGGGAGTGGCACAGATACGCAGTATTTT. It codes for CASSMGGSGTDTQYF.

The CDR3 protein is CASNREGQRGYEQYF. The DNA of the CDR3 is TGTGCCAGCAACCGAGAGGGACAGAGAGGTTACGAGCAGTACTTC. The V and J genes are TRBV7-9 and TRBJ2-7, with 7 nucleotides matching TRBD1. The CDR3 spans 15 residues. Germline CDR1 reads SEHNR; CDR2 reads FQNEAQ (reference sequence). Losses at the gene ends were 7 bases for V and 4 bases for J; bases not matched to a gene: 13.

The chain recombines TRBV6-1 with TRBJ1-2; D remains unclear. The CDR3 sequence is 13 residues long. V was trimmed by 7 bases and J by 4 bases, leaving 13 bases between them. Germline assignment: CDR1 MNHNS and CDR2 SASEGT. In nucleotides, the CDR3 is TGTGCCAGCAACCTTGAGCACTTCTATGGCTACACCTTC. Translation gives CASNLEHFYGYTF.

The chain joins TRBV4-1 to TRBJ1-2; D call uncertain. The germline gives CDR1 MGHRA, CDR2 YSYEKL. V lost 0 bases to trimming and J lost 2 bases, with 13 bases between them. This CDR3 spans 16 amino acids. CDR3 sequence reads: CASSQDIPRGNYGYTF. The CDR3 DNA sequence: TGCGCCAGCAGCCAAGATATACCCCGCGGGAACTATGGCTACACCTTC.

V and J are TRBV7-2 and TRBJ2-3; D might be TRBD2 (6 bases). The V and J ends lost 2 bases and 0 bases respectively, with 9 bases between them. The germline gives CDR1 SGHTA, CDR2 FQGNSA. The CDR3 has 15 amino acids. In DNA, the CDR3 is TGTGCCAGCAGCTTATGGGGGGTAAGCACAGATACGCAGTATTTT. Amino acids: CASSLWGVSTDTQYF.